This T cell receptor beta chain was profiled in a study of T cell changes during pregnancy in multiple sclerosis. The ends lost 4 bases at V and 7 bases at J; junction bases unmatched: 9. The CDR3 runs to 16 residues. The germline gives CDR1 SGHRS, CDR2 YFSETQ. This clone was counted between two and nine times. Using immunoSEQ multiplex PCR, the repertoire was profiled, and TCRdb retains in-frame clones only, with some absent. This sample has around 20,000 clones, with more than 75% found just once. The sample consisted of CD8+ T cells from peripheral blood mononuclear cells, taken after pregnancy. This clonotype was sampled from a female donor with multiple sclerosis, enrolled in a pregnancy study. This sequence joins TRBV5-1 and TRBJ2-1, with 12 nucleotides matching TRBD2. In DNA, the CDR3 is TGCGCCAGCAGCGAGGCTAGCGGGAGGGCTCGGAATGAGCAGTTCTTC. Translating it yields CASSEASGRARNEQFF.